The rows below give T cell receptor beta chains drawn from one sample of a study of Tregs in tolerant kidney transplant recipients. Produced via immunoSEQ multiplex PCR; TCRdb's table is partial and in-frame only. The table records 55,000 to 80,000 clones, roughly 98% of them present only once. The specimen was Tregs from blood, collected before the transplant. The receptors derive from a human donor who received a combined kidney and bone marrow transplant. CDR3s include the opening cysteine and the closing phenylalanine or tryptophan. The D gene is left open where the match is weak. Clone size, where shown, is once, few, many, or a class for clones that have expanded.

NA	TRBV20-1	NA	TRBJ2-3	TGCAGTGCTAGTCCCAGAAATACGCAGTATTTT	CSASPRNTQYF
TRBD1	TRBV5-1	medium-sized	TRBJ1-1	TGCGCCAGCAGCCGCACCGGGACAGGGAACACTGAAGCTTTCTTT	CASSRTGTGNTEAFF
NA	TRBV6-6	NA	TRBJ2-7	TGTGCCAGCAGAGAACAGCTGCCTCCTTACGAGCAGTACTTC	CASREQLPPYEQYF
TRBD1	TRBV6-5	NA	TRBJ2-5	TGTGCCAGCAGTAAGGGACAGGGCCCAGGGCCCCAGTACTTC	CASSKGQGPGPQYF
TRBD1	TRBV19	NA	TRBJ1-1	TGTGCCAGTAGTACCCTACCGGGACAGGGGACCGTTGGAGCTTTCTTT	CASSTLPGQGTVGAFF
TRBD2	TRBV5-5	NA	TRBJ2-1	TGTGCCAGCAGCTTGGCTAGCGGGGATTACAATGAGCAGTTCTTC	CASSLASGDYNEQFF
TRBD2	TRBV7-3	NA	TRBJ2-2	TGTGCCAGCAGCCCAGCGGGGCGCACCGGGGAGCTGTTTTTT	CASSPAGRTGELFF
TRBD1	TRBV10-3	once	TRBJ2-3	TGTGCCACCTCGGGACAGGGGGCAGATACGCAGTATTTT	CATSGQGADTQYF
NA	TRBV18	NA	TRBJ2-7	TGTGCCAGCTCACGAGACGACACTTCCGAGCAGTACTTC	CASSRDDTSEQYF
TRBD1	TRBV7-8	NA	TRBJ1-2	TGTGCCAGCAGCGCCCTGGACAGGAGGGGCTACACCTTC	CASSALDRRGYTF
NA	TRBV6-5	NA	TRBJ1-2	TGCAGTTTGGGCAGGCGTAACTATGGCTACACCTTC	CSLGRRNYGYTF
TRBD1	TRBV7-2	NA	TRBJ1-5	TGTGCCAGCAGCTTAGTGGGACAGCTCAATCAGCCCCAGCATTTT	CASSLVGQLNQPQHF
NA	TRBV19	NA	TRBJ2-5	TGTGCCAGCAGCACAGGGTTCCCAGAGACCCAGTACTTC	CASSTGFPETQYF